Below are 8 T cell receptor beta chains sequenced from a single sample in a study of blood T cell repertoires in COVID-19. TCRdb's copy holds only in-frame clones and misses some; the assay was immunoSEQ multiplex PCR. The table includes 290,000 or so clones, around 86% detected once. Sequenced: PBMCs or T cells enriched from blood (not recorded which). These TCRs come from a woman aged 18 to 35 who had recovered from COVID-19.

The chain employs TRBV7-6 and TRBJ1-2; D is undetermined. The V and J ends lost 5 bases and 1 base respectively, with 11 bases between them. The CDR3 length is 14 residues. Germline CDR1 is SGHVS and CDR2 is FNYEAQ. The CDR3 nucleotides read TGTGCCAGCAGCAGGAGGGAAGTTAACTATGGCTACACCTTC. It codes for CASSRREVNYGYTF. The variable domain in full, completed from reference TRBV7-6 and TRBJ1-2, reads GAGVSQSPRYKVTKRGQDVALRCDPISGHVSLYWYRQALGQGPEFLTYFNYEAQQDKSGLPNDRFSAERPEGSISTLTIQRTEQRDSAMYRCASSRREVNYGYTFGSGTRLTVV.

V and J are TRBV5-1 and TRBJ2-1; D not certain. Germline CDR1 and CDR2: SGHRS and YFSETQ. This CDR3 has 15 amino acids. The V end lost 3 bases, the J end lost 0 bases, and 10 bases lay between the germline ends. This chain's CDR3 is CASSSPPSSYNEQFF. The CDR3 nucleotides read TGCGCCAGCAGCTCCCCTCCGAGCTCCTACAATGAGCAGTTCTTC.

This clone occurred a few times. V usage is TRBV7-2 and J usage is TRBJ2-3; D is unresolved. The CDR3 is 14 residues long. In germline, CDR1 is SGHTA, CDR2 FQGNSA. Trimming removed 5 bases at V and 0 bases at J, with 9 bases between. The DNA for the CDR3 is TGTGCCAGCAGCGTTCTTCCTAGCACAGATACGCAGTATTTT. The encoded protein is CASSVLPSTDTQYF.

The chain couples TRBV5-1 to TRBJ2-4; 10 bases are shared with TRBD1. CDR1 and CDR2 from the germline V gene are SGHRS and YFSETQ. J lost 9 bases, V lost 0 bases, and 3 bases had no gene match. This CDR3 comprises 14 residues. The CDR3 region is CASSLAGTGAIQYF. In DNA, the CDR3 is TGCGCCAGCAGCTTGGCCGGGACAGGGGCCATTCAGTACTTC.

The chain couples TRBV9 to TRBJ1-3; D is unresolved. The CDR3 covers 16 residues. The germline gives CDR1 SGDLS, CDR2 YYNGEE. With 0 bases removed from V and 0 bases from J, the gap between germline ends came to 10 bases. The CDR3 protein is CASSVESEFSGNTIYF. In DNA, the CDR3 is TGTGCCAGCAGCGTAGAGTCGGAGTTCTCTGGAAACACCATATATTTT.

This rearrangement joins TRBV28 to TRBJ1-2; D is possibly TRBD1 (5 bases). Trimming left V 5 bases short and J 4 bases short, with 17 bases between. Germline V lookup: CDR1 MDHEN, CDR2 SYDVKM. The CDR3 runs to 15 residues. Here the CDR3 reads CASSPYPTASYGYTF. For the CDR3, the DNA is TGTGCCAGCAGTCCCTACCCGACAGCCTCCTATGGCTACACCTTC.

The CDR3 nucleotides read TGTGCCAGCAGCTCCCTAGGGGGAGGGATGAATGAGCAGTTCTTC. It yields the protein CASSSLGGGMNEQFF. The gene calls are TRBV7-3 and TRBJ2-1, with a tentative D call TRBD2 (7 bases). V shed 4 bases and J shed 7 bases, with 17 bases lying between them. The germline V gene has CDR1 SGHTA and CDR2 FQGTGA. The CDR3 length is 15 residues.

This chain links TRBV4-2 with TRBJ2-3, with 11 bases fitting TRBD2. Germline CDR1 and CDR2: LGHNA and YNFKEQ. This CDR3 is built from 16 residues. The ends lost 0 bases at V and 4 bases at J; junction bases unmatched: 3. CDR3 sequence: CASSQEVAGGADTQYF. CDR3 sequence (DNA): TGTGCCAGCAGCCAAGAGGTAGCGGGAGGGGCAGATACGCAGTATTTT.